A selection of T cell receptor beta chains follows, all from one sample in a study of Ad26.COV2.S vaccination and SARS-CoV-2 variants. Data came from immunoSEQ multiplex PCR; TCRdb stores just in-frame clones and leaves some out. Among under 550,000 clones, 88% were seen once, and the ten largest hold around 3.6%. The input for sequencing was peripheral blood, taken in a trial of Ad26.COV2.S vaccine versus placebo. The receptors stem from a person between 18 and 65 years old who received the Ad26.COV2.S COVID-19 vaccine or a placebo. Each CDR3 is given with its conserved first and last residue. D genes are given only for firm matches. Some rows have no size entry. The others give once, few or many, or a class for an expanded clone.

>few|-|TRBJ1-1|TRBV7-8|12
TGTGCCAGCAGCCCCCCGTCCATTGAGGCTTTCTTT
CASSPPSIEAFF
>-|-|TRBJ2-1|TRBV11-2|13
TGTGCCAGCAGCTTACTCTTAGACAATGAGCAGTTCTTC
CASSLLLDNEQFF
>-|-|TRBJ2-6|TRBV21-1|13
TGTGCCAGCAGCAAAGGACGAGCATACGTCCTGACTTTC
CASSKGRAYVLTF
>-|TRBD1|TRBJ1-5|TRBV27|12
TGTGCCAGCCGGGACAGGGGGCAGCCCCAGCATTTT
CASRDRGQPQHF
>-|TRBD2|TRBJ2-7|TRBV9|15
TGTGCCAGCAGCTCGAGTAGCGGGGGGGCTTCCGAGCAGTACTTC
CASSSSSGGASEQYF
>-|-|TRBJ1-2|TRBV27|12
TGTGCCAGCAGGCAGGGGTTTGACGGCTACACCTTC
CASRQGFDGYTF
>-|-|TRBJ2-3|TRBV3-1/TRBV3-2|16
TGTGCCAGCAGCCCGATGCCCGCGGGGTCTGGAGATACGCAGTATTTT
CASSPMPAGSGDTQYF
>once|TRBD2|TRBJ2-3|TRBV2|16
TGTGCCAGCAGTGATTCCGCGGGGGGGCGGACAGATACGCAGTATTTT
CASSDSAGGRTDTQYF
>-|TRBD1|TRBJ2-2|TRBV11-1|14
TGTGCCAGCAGCCCCAGACAGGGTACCGGGGAGCTGTTTTTT
CASSPRQGTGELFF
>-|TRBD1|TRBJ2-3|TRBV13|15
TGTGCCAGCAGCCCGCCGACAGGGTACACAGATACGCAGTATTTT
CASSPPTGYTDTQYF
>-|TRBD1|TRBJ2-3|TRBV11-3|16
TGTGCCAGCAGCTTGGGTACGGGACAGGGAACAGATACGCAGTATTTT
CASSLGTGQGTDTQYF
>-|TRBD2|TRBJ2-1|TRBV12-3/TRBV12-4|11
TGTGCCAGCAGTTCGGGGGGAACGGAGTTCTTC
CASSSGGTEFF
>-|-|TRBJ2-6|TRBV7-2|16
TGTGCCAGCAGCCCTGCCACAGGATCTGGGGCCAACGTCCTGACTTTC
CASSPATGSGANVLTF
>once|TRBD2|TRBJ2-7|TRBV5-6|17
TGTGCCAGCAGCGCCCTTGCTGGGCGGGGGAGCTCCTACGAGCAGTACTTC
CASSALAGRGSSYEQYF
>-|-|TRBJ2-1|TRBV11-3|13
TGTGCCAGCAGCTTAGTCCTGGGGAATGAGCAGTTCTTC
CASSLVLGNEQFF
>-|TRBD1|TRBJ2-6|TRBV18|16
TGTGCCAGCTCACCGCGACAGGGGTCGGGGGCCAACGTCCTGACTTTC
CASSPRQGSGANVLTF
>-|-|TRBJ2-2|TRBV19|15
TGTGCCAGTAGTATCGGTGGACAGTACACCGGGGAGCTGTTTTTT
CASSIGGQYTGELFF
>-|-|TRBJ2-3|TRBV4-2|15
TGTGCCAGCAGCCAGAACACAGGGGGGGCAGATACGCAGTATTTT
CASSQNTGGADTQYF
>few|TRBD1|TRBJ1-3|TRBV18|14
TGTGCCAGCTCACCAGGGACAGAGGGAAACACCATATATTTT
CASSPGTEGNTIYF
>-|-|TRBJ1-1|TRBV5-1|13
TGCGCCAGCGCAGACAGCCTGGGGACTGAAGCTTTCTTT
CASADSLGTEAFF
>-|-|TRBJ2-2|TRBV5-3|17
TGTGCCAGAAGCCCTCGTGGACCATTAGGCGAGACCGGGGAGCTGTTTTTT
CARSPRGPLGETGELFF
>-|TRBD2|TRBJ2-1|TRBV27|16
TGTGCCAGCAGCGGAGCGGGGGGGCCTTCCTACAATGAGCAGTTCTTC
CASSGAGGPSYNEQFF
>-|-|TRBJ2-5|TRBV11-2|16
TGTGCCAGCAGCTTAGAAACCTCCGCGTACCAAGAGACCCAGTACTTC
CASSLETSAYQETQYF
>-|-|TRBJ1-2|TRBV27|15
TGTGCCAGCAGTTTACGGGCAGGGAGGAACTATGGCTACACCTTC
CASSLRAGRNYGYTF